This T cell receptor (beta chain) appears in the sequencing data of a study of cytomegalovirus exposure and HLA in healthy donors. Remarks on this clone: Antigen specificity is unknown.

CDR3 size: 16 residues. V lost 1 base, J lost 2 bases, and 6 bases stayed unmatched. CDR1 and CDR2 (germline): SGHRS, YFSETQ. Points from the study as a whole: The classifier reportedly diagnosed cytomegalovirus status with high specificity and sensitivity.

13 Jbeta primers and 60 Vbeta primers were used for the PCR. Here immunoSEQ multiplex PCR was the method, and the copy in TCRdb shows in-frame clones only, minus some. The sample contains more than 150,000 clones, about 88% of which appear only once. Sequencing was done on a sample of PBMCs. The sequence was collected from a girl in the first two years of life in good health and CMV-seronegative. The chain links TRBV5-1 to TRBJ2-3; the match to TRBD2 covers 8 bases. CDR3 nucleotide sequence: TGCGCCAGCAGCTTGAAAAGCGGGGGTGCCACAGATACGCAGTATTTT. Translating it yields CASSLKSGGATDTQYF.